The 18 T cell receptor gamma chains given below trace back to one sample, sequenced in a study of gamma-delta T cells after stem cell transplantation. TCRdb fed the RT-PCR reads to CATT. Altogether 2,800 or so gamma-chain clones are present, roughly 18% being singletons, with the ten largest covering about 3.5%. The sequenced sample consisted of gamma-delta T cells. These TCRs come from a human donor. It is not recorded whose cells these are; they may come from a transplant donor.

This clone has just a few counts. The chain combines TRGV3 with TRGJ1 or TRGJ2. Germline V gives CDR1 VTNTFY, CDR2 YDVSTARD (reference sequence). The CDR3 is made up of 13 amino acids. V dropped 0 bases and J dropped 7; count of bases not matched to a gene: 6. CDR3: CATWDRQGYKKLF. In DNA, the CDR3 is TGTGCCACCTGGGACAGGCAAGGATATAAGAAACTCTTT.

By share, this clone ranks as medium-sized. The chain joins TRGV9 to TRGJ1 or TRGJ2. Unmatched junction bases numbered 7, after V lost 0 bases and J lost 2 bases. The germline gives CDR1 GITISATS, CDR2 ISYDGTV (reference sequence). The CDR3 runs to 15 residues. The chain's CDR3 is CALWEVQTDYYKKLF. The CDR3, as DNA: TGTGCCTTGTGGGAGGTGCAAACGGATTATTATAAGAAACTCTTT.

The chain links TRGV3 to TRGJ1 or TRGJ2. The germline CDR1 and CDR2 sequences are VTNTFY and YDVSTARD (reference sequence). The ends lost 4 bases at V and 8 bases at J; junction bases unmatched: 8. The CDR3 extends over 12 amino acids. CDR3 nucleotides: TGTGCCACCTGGGAAAGGCCGGATAAGAAACTCTTT. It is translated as CATWERPDKKLF.

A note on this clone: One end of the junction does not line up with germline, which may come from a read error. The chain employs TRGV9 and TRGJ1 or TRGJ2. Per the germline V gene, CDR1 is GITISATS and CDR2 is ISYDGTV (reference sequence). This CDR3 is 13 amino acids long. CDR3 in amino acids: CALWEHFYNKKLF. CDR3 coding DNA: TGTGCCTTGTGGGAACACTTTTATAATAAGAAACTCTTT.

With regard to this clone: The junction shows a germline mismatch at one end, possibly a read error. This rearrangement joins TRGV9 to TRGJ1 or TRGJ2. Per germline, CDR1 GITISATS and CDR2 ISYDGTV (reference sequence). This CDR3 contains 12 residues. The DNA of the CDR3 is TGCGCCTTGTGGGACAATAATTATAAGAAACTCTTT. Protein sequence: CALWDNNYKKLF.

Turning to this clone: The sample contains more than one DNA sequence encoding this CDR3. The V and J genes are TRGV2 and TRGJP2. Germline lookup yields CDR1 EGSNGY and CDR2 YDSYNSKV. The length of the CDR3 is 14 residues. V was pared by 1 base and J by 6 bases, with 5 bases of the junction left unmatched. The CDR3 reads CATWDGRGDWIKTF. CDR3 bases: TGTGCCACCTGGGACGGCCGGGGTGATTGGATCAAGACGTTT.

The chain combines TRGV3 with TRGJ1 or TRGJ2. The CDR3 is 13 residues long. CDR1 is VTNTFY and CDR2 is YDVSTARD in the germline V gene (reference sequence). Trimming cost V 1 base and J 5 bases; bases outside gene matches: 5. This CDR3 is CATWDSRDYKKLF. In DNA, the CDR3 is TGTGCCACCTGGGACAGCCGGGATTATAAGAAACTCTTT.

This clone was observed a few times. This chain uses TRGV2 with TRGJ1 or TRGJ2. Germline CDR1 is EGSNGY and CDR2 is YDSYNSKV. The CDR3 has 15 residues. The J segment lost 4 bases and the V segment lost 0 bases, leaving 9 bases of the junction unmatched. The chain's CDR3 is CATWDGPNPYYKKLF. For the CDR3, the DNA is TGTGCCACCTGGGACGGGCCCAATCCGTATTATAAGAAACTCTTT.

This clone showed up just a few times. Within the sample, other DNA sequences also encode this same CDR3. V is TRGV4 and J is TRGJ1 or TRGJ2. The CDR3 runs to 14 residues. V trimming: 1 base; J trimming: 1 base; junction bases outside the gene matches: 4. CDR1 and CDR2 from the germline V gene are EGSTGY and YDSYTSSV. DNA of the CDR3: TGTGCCACCTGGGATGGCCCTAATTATTATAAGAAACTCTTT. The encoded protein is CATWDGPNYYKKLF.

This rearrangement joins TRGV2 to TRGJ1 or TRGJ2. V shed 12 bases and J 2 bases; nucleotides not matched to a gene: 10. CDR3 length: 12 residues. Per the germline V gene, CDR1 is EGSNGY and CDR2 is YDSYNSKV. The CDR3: CAAFRYYYKKLF. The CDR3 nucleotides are TGTGCCGCCTTCAGATATTATTATAAGAAACTCTTT.

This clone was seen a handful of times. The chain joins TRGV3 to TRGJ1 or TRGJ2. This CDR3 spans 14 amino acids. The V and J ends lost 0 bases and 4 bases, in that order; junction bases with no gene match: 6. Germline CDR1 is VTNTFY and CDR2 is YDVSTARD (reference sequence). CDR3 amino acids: CATWDRPIYYKKLF. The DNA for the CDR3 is TGTGCCACCTGGGACAGGCCAATATATTATAAGAAACTCTTT.

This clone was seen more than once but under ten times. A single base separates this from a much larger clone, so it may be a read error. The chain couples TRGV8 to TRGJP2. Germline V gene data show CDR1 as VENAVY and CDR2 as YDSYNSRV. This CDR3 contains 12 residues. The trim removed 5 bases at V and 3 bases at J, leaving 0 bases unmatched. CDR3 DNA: TGTGCCACCTGGGGTAGTGATTGGATCAAGACGTTT. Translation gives CATWGSDWIKTF.

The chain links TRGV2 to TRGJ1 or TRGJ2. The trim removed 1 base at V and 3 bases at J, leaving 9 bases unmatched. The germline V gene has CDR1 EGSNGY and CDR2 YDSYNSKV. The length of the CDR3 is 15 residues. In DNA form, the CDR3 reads TGTGCCACCTGGGACGGACTTCAGATTTATTATAAGAAACTCTTT. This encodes CATWDGLQIYYKKLF.

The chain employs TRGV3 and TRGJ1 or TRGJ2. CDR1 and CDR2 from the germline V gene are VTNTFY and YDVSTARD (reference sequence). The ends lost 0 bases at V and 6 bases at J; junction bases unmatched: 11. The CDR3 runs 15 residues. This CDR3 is CATWDRLPSCYKKLF. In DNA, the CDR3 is TGTGCCACCTGGGACAGGCTGCCTTCCTGTTATAAGAAACTCTTT.

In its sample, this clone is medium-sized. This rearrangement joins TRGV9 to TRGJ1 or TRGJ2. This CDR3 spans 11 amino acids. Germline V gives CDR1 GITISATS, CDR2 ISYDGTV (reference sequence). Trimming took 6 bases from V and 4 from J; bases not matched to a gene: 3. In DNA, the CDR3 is TGTGCCTTGTGGACATATTATAAGAAACTCTTT. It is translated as CALWTYYKKLF.

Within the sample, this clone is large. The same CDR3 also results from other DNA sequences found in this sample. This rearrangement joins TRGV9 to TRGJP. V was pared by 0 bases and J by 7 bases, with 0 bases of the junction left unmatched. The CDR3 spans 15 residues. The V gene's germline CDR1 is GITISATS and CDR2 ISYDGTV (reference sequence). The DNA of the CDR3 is TGTGCCTTGTGGGAGGTGGAGTTGGGCAAAAAAATCAAGGTATTT. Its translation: CALWEVELGKKIKVF.

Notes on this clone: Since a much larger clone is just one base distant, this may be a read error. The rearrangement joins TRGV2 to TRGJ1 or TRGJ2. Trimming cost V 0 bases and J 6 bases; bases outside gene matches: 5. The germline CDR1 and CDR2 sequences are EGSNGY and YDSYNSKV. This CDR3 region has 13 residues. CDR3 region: CATWDGRSYKKLF. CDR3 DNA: TGTGCCACCTGGGACGGGCGTAGTTATAAGAAACTCTTT.

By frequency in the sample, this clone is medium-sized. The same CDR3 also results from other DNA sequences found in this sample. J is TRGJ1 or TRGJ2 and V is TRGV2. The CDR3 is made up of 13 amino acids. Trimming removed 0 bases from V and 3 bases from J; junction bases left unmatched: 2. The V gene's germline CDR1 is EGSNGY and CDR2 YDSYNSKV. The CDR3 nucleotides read TGTGCCACCTGGGACGGGCCTTATTATAAGAAACTCTTT. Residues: CATWDGPYYKKLF.